This T cell receptor beta chain was sequenced in a study of shared clonotypes between healthy human individuals. The CDR3 has 15 amino acids. Looked up from germline, CDR1 is SQVTM and CDR2 is ANQGSEA. V shed 4 bases, J shed 7 bases, and the junction held 12 bases outside the gene matches. The table came from immunoSEQ multiplex PCR; TCRdb's copy has only in-frame clones and leaves some out. The table has some 2,500,000 clones, 92% seen once; the top ten hold about 0.41%. Everyone who donated was a Caucasian adult who lived in Nashville, Tennessee. Material: naive CD4+ T cells from PBMCs. The subset here: CD45RA+ positively selected. This sequence was found in a man younger than 35 in good health. Some clones in this sample may be carry-over from other donors' samples. The rearrangement uses TRBV29-1 and TRBJ1-2, with 10 bases aligning to TRBD1. The CDR3, as DNA: TGCAGCGTTGCGCGCGAGACAGGGGGCGCCGGTGGCTACACCTTC. Protein product: CSVARETGGAGGYTF.